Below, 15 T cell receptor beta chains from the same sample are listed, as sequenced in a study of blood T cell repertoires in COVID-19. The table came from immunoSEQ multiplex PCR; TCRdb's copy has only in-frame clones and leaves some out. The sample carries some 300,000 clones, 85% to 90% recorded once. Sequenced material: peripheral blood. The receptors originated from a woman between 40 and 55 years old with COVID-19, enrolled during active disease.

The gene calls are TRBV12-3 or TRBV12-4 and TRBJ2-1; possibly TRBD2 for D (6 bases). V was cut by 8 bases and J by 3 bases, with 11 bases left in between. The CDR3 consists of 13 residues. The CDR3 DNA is TGTGCCAGCGGGTCGACTAGCTACAATGAGCAGTTCTTC. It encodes CASGSTSYNEQFF.

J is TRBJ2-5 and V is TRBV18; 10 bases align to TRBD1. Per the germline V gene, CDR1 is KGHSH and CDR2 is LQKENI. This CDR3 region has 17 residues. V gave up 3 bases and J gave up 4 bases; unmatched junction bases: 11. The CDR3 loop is CASSPPSTGGRRETQYF. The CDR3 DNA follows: TGTGCCAGCTCACCCCCCTCGACAGGGGGCCGAAGAGAGACCCAGTACTTC.

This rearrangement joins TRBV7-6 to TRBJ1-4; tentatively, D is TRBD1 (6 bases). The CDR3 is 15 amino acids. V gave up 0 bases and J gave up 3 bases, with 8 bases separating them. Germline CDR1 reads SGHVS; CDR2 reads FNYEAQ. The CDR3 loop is CASSLAAGANEKLFF. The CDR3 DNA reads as TGTGCCAGCAGCTTAGCGGCAGGGGCTAATGAAAAACTGTTTTTT.

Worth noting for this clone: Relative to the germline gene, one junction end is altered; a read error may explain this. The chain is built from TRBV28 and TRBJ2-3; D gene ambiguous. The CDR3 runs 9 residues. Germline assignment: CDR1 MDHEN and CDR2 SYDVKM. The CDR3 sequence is CASGDAQYF. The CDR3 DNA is TGTGCCAGCGGAGATGCGCAGTATTTT.

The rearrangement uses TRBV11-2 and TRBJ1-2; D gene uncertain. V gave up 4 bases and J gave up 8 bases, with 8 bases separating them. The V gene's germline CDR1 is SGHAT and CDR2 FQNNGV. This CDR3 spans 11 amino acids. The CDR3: CASSSGRGYTF. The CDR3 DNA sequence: TGTGCCAGCAGCTCAGGTCGAGGCTACACCTTC.

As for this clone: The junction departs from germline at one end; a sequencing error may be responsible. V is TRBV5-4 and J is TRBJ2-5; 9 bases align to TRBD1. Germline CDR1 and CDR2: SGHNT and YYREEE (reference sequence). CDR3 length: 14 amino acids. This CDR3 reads CASSLDRGRETQYF. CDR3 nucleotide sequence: TGTGCCAGCAGTTTGGACAGGGGCCGAGAGACCCAGTACTTC.

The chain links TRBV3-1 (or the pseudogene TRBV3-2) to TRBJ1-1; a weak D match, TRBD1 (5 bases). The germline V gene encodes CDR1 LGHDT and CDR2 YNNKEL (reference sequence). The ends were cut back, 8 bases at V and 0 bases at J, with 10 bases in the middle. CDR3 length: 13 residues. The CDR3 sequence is CASGRGMNTEAFF. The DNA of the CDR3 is TGTGCCAGCGGGCGGGGGATGAACACTGAAGCTTTCTTT.

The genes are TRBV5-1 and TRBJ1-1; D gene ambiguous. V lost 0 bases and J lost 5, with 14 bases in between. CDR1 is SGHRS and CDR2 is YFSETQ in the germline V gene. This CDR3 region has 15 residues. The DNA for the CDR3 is TGCGCCAGCAGCTTGGCCGAGTCTCAAAGAACTGAAGCTTTCTTT. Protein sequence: CASSLAESQRTEAFF.

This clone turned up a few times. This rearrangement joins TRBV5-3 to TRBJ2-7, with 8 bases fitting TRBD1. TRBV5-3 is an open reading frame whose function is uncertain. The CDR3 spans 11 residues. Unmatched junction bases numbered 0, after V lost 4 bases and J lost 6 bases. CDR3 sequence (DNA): TGTGCCAGAAGCGGACAGGGCGAGCAGTACTTC. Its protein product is CARSGQGEQYF.

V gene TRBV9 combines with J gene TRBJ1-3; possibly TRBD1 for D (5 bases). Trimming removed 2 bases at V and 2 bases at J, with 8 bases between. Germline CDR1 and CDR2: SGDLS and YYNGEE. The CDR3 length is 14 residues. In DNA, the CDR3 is TGTGCCAGCAGCGTCCAGGGAACTGGAAACACCATATATTTT. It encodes CASSVQGTGNTIYF.

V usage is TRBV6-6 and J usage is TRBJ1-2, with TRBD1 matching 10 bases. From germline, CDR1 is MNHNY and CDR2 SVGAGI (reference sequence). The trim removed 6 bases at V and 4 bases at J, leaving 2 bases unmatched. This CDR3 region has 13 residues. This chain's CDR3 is CASSRTGGYGYTF. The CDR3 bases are TGTGCCAGCAGCCGGACAGGGGGCTATGGCTACACCTTC.

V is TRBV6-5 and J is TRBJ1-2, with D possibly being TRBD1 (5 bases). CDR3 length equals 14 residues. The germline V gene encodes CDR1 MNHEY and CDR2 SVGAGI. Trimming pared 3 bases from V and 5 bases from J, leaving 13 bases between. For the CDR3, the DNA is TGTGCCAGCAGTTATCGTAGGGGTGGGTATGGCTACACCTTC. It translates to CASSYRRGGYGYTF.

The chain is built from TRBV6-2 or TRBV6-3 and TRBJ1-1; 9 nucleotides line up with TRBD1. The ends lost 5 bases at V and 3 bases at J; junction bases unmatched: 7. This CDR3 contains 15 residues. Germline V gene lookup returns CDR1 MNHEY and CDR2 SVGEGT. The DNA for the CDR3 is TGTGCCAGCAGTCGCAGACAGGGGGGATACACTGAAGCTTTCTTT. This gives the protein CASSRRQGGYTEAFF.

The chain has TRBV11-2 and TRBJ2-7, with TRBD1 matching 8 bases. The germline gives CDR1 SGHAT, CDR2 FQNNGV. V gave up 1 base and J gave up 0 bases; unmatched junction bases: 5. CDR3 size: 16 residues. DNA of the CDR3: TGTGCCAGCAGCTTAGGCTGGACAGGGAGCTCCTACGAGCAGTACTTC. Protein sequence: CASSLGWTGSSYEQYF.

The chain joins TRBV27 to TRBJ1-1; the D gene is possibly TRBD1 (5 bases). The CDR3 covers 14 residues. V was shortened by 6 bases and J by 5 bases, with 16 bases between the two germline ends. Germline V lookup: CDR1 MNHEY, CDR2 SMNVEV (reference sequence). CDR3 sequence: CASSSPGRGTEAFF. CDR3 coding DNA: TGTGCCAGCAGCTCCCCAGGGAGGGGAACTGAAGCTTTCTTT.